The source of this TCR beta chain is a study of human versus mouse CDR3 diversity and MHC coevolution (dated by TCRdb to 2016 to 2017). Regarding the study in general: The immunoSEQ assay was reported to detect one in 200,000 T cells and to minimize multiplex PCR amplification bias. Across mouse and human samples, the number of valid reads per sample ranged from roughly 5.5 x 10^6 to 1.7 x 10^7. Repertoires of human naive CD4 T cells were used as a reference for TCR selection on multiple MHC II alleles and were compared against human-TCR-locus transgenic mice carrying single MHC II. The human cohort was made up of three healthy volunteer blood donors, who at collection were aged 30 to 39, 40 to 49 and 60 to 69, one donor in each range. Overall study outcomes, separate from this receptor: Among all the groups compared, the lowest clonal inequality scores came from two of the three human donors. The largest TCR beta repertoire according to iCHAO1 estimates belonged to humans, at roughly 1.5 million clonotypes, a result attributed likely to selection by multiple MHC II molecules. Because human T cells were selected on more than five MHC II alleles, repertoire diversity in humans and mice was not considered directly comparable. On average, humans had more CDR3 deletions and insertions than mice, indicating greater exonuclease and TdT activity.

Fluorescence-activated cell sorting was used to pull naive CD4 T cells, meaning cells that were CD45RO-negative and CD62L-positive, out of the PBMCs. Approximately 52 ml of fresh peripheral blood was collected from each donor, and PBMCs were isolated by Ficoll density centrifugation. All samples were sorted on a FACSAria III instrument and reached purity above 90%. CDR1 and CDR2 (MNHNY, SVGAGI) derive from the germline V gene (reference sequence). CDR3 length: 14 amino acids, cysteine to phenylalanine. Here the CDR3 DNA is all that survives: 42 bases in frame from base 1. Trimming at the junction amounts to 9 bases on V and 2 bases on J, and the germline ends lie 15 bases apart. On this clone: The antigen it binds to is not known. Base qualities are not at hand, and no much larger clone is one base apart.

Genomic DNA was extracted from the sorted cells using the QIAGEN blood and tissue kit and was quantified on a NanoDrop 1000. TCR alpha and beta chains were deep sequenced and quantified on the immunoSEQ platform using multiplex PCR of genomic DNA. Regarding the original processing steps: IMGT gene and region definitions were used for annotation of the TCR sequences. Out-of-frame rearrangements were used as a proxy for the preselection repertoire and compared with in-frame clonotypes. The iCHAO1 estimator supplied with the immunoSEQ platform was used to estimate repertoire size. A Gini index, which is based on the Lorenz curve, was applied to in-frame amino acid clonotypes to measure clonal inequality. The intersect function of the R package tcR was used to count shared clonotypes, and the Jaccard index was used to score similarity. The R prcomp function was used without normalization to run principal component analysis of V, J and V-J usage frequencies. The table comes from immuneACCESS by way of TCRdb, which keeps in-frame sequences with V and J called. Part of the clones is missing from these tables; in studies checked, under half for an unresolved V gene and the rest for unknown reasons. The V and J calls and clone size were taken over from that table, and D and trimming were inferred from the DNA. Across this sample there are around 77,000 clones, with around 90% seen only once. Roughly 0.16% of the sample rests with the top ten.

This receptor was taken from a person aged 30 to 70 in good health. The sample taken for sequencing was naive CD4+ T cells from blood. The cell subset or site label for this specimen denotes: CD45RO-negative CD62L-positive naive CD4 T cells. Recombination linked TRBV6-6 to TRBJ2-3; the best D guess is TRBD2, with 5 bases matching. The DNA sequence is TGTGCCAGTACCCCCTGGGGAGTCACAGATACGCAGTATTTT. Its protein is CASTPWGVTDTQYF.